This T cell receptor beta chain is from a study of blood T cells in healthy people across ages. Germline-derived CDR1 and CDR2 are MNHEY and SMNVEV (reference sequence). Germline trimming cut 6 bases from V and 9 bases from J; bases unmatched to any gene: 9. CDR3 length equals 14 residues. Per sample, a minimum of 6 million PBMCs were isolated. A word on this clonotype: Its matching antigen is unknown.

Regarding the study as a whole: Diversity of TCR beta per million T cells declined in a roughly linear way with age. Estimates of diversity drawn from one million T cells were considered underestimates.

Combining a sample-barcoded 5' primer with a J-beta primer mix, a second PCR ran for about 6 to 12 cycles. The yield of each sample was at least 3 million CDR3-containing paired-end reads. TCRdb used MiXCR to reprocess the 5' RACE reads, holding one entry per CDR3 protein. Here the sample spans about 1.8 million distinct CDR3 sequences, roughly 50% being singletons. Specimen: blood. This receptor was taken from a woman aged 40 to 50 in good health. This chain connects TRBV27 to TRBJ2-7; 12 nucleotides line up with TRBD2. CDR3 nucleotides: TGTGCCAGCAGACTAGCGGGGGGCGGGGTACCGCAGTACTTC. Protein: CASRLAGGGVPQYF.